The sequence of this T cell receptor beta chain was determined in a study of blood T cells in healthy people across ages. Looking at the study overall: Capturing about one barcoded beta molecule per two T cells was achieved by template switching. Study-wide points: Diversity was higher, and naive CD4+ cells more numerous, in long-lived donors than in aged donors.

A J-beta primer mix and a sample-barcoded 5' primer were used in a second PCR of roughly 6 to 11 cycles. Via MiXCR, TCRdb re-called the 5' RACE reads, giving one row per CDR3 protein. The table shows approximately 680,000 distinct CDR3 sequences, with around 32% occurring only once. Each donor supplied about 9.6 milliliters of peripheral blood. V was pared by 4 bases and J by 5 bases, with 4 bases of the junction left unmatched. Per the germline V gene, CDR1 is SGHTA and CDR2 is FQGNSA. CDR3 length equals 14 residues. With regard to this clonotype: Its antigen is undetermined.

This sequence joins TRBV7-2 and TRBJ2-2, with 7 bases aligning to TRBD2. Sequenced: blood. The sequence was obtained from an elderly woman in good health. CDR3 DNA: TGTGCCAGCAGCTCGGGGCGGGGGACCGGGGAGCTGTTTTTT. The encoded protein is CASSSGRGTGELFF.